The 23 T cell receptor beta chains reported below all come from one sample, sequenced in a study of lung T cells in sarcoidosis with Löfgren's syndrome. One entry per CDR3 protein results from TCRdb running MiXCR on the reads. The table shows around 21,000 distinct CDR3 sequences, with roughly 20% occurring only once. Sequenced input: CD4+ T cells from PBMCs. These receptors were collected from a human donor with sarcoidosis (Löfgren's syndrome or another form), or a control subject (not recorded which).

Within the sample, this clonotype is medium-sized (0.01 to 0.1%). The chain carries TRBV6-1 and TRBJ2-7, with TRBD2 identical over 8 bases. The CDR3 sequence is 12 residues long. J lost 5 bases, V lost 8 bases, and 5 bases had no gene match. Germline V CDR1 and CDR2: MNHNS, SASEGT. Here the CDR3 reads CASETGGDEQYF. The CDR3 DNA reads TGTGCCAGCGAAACGGGAGGGGACGAGCAGTACTTC.

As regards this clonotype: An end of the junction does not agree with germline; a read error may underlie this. CDR3: CSVEGTSGSPYEQYF. DNA of the CDR3: TGCAGCGTTGAAGGCACTAGCGGGAGCCCCTACGAGCAATACTTC. The chain uses TRBV29-1 and TRBJ2-7, with 11 bases that match TRBD2. The CDR3 sequence is 15 residues long. Germline loops: CDR1 SQVTM, CDR2 ANQGSEA.

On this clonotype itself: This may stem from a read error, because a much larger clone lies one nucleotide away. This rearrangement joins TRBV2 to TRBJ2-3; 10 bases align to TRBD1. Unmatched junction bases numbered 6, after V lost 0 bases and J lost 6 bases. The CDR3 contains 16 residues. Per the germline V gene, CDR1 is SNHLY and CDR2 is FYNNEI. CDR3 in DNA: TGTGCCAGCAGTGAAGCCGGACAGGGGGTGAAGGATACGCAGTATTTT. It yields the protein CASSEAGQGVKDTQYF.

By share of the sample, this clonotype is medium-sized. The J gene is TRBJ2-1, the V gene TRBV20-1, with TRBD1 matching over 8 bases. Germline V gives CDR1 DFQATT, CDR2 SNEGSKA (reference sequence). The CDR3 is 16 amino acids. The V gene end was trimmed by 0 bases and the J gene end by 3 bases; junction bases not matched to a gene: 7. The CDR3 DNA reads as TGCAGTGCTAGAGATGGGAACAGGGGGTACTACAATGAGCAGTTCTTC. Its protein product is CSARDGNRGYYNEQFF.

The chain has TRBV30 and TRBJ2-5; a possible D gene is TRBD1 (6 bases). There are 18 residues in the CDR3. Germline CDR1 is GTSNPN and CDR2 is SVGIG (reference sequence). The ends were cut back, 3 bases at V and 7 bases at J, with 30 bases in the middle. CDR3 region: CAWRPKGDRMGSLGTQYF. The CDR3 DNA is TGTGCCTGGAGGCCAAAGGGCGACAGGATGGGTTCGCTTGGGACCCAGTACTTC.

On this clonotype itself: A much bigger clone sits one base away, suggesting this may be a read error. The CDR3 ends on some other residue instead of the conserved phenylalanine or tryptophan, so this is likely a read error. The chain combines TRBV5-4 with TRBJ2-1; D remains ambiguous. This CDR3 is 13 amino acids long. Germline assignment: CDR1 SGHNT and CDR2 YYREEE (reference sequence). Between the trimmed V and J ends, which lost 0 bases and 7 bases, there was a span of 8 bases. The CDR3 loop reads CASSLGPRNEQFL. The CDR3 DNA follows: TGTGCCAGCAGCTTGGGACCCCGAAATGAGCAGTTCCTC.

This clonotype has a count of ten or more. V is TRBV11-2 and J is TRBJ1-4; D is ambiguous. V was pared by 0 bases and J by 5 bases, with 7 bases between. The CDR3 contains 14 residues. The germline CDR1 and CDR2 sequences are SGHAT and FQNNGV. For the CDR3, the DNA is TGTGCCAGCAGCTTAGACCGGTTAAATGAAAAACTGTTTTTT. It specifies CASSLDRLNEKLFF.

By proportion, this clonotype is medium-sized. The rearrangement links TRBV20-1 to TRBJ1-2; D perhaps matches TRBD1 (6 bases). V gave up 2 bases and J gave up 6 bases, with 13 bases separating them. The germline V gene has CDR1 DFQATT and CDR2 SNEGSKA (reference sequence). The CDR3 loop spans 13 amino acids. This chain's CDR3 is CSARSQGNDGYTF. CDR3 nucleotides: TGCAGTGCTAGATCCCAGGGGAACGATGGCTACACCTTC.

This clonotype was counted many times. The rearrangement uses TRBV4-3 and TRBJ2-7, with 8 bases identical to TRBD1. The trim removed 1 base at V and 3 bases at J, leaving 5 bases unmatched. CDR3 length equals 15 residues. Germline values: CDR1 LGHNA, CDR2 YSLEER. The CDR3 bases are TGCGCCAGCAGCCAAGCCCCCGGACAGGGCTACGAGCAGTACTTC. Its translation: CASSQAPGQGYEQYF.

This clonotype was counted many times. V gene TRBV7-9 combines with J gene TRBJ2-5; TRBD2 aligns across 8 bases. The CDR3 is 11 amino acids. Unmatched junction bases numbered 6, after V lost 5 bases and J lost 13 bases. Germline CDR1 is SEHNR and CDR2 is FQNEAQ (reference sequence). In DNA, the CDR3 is TGTGCCAGCAGCCAGGGGACTAGTCCGTACTTC. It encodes CASSQGTSPYF. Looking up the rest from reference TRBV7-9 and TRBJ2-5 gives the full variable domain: DTGVSQNPRHKITKRGQNVTFRCDPISEHNRLYWYRQTLGQGPEFLTYFQNEAQLEKSRLLSDRFSAERPKGSFSTLEIQRTEQGDSAMYLCASSQGTSPYFGPGTRLLVL.

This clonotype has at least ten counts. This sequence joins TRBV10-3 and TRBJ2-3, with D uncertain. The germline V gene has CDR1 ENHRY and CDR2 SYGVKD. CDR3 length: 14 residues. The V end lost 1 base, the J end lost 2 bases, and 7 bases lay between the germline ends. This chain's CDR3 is CAISELPDTDTQYF. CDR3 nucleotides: TGTGCCATCAGTGAGTTACCGGACACAGATACGCAGTATTTT.

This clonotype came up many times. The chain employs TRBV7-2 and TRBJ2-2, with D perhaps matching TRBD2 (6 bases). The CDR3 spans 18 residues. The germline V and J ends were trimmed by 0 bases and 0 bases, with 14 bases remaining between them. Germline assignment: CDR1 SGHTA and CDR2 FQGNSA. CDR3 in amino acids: CASSLAGGFIANTGELFF. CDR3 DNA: TGTGCCAGCAGCTTAGCGGGAGGCTTCATCGCGAACACCGGGGAGCTGTTTTTT.

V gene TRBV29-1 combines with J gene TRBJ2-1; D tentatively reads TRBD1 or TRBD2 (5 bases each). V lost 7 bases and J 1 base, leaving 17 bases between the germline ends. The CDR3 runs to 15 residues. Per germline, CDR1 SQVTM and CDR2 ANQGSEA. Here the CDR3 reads CSAAEGQGSYNEQFF. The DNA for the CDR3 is TGCAGCGCAGCCGAGGGGCAGGGTTCCTACAATGAGCAGTTCTTC.

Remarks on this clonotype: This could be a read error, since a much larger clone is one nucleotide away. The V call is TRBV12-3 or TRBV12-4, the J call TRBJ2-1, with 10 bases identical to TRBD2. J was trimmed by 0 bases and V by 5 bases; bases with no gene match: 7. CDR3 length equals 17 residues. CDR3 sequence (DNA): TGTGCCAGCAGTGGAGGACTAGCGGTCAGCTCCTACAATGAGCAGTTCTTC. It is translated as CASSGGLAVSSYNEQFF.

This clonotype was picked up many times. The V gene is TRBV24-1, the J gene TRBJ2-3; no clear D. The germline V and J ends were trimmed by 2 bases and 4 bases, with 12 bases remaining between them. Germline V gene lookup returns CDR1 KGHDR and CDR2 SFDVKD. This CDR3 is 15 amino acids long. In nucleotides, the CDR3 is TGTGCCACCAGTGATTACGGGTTTCGCCCAGATACGCAGTATTTT. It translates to CATSDYGFRPDTQYF.

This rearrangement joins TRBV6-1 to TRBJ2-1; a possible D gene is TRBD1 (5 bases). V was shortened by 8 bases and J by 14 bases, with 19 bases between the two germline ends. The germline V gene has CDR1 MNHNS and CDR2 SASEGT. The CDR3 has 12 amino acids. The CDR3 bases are TGTGCCAGCGGCCCCGGACCCCTCAGGGAGTTCTTC. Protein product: CASGPGPLREFF.

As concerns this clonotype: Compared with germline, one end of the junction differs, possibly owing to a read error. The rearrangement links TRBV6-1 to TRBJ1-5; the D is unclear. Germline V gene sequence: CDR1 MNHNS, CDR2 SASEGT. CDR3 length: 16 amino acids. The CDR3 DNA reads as TGTGCCGGCAGTGAACAAAGGGCATCAAGCAATCAGCCCCAGCATTTT. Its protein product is CAGSEQRASSNQPQHF.

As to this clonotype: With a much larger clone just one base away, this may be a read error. The CDR3 loop is CASNLSALHQEDEQYF. The CDR3 bases are TGCGCCAGCAACTTATCAGCCCTACATCAGGAGGACGAGCAGTACTTC. This sequence joins TRBV5-1 and TRBJ2-7, with a possible D match to TRBD2 (5 bases). With 6 bases removed from V and 5 bases from J, the gap between germline ends came to 24 bases. The germline gives CDR1 SGHRS, CDR2 YFSETQ. The CDR3 is 16 residues long.

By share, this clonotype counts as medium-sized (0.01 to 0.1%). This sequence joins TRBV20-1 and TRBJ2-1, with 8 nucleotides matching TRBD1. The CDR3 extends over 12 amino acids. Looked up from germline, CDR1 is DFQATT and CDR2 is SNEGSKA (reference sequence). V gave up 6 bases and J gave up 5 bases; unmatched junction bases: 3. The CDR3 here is CSAGQENNEQFF. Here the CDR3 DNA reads TGCAGTGCGGGACAGGAGAACAATGAGCAGTTCTTC.

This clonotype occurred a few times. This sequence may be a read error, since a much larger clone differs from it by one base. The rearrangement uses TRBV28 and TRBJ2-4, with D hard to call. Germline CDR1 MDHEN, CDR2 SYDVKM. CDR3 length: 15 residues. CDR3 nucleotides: TGTGCCAGCAGTTCTGCCCCGGTTTCCAAAAGCATTCAGTACTTC. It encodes CASSSAPVSKSIQYF. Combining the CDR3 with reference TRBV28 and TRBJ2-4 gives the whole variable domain DVKVTQSSRYLVKRTGEKVFLECVQDMDHENMFWYRQDPGLGLRLIYFSYDVKMKEKGDIPEGYSVSREKKERFSLILESASTNQTSMYLCASSSAPVSKSIQYFGAGTRLSVL.

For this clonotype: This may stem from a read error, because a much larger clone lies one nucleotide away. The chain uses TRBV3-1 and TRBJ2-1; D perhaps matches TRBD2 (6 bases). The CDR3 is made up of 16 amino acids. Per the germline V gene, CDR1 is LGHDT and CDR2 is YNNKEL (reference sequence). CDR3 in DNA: TGTGCCAGCAGCCAAGAGGGGACTCACTCCTACAGTGAGCAGTTCTTC. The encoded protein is CASSQEGTHSYSEQFF.

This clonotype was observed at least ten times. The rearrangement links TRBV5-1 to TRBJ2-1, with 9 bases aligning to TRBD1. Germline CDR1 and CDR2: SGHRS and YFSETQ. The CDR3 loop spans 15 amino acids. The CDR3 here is CAKIQDRGRYNEQFF. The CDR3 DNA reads TGCGCAAAGATCCAGGACAGGGGAAGGTACAATGAGCAGTTCTTC.

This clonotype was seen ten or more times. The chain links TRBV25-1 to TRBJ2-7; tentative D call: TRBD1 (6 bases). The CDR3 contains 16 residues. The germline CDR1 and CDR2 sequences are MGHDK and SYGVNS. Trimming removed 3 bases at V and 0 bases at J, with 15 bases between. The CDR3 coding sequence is TGTGCCAGCAGTGACTCGAGGGGACACCCCTCCTACGAGCAGTACTTC. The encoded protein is CASSDSRGHPSYEQYF.